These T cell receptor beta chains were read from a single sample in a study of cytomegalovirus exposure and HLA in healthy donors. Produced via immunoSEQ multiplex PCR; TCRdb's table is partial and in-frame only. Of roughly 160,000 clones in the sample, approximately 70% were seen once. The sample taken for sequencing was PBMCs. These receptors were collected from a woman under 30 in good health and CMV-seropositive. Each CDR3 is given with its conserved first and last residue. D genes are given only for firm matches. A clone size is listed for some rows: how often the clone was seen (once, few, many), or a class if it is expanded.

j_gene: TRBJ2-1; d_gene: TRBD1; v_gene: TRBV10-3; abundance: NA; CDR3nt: TGTGCCATCAGTGAGTCAAAAACAGGGGGCAATCTATTAAATGAGCAGTTCTTC; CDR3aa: CAISESKTGGNLLNEQFF
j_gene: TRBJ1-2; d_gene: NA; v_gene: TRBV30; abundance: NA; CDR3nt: TGTGCCTGGAGTGTGTGGAGGGCCACTAACTATGGCTACACCTTC; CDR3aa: CAWSVWRATNYGYTF
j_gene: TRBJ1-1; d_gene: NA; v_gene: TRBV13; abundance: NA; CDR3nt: TGTGCCAGCAGCTTCAGGACAGCCATGAACACTGAAGCTTTCTTT; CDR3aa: CASSFRTAMNTEAFF
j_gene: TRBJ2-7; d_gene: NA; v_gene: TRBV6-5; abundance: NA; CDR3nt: TGTGCCAGCAGTTACTCCCGGGACTCCTTTTCCTACGAGCAGTACTTC; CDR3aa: CASSYSRDSFSYEQYF
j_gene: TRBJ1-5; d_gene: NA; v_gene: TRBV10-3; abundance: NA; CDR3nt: TGTGCCATCAGTGAACAGGCTCGGGATCAGCCCCAGCATTTT; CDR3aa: CAISEQARDQPQHF
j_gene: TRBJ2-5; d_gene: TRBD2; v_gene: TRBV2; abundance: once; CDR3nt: TGTGCCAGCAGTGGAGAGCGGGGGGGCATGGGGACCCAGTACTTC; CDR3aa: CASSGERGGMGTQYF
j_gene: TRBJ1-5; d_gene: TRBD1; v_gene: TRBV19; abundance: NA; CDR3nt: TGTGCCAGTAGTGTGACAGGGTATCAGCCCCAGCATTTT; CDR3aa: CASSVTGYQPQHF
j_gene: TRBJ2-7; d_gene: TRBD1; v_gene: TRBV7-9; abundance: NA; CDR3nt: TGTGCCAGCAGCCTTGGGACAGAGGGTATGGGAGAGCAGTACTTC; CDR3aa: CASSLGTEGMGEQYF
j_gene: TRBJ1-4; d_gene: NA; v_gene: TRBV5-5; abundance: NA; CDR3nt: TGTGCCAGCAGCTTGACAGGGCAGGTCGGGAAACTGTTTTTT; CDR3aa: CASSLTGQVGKLFF
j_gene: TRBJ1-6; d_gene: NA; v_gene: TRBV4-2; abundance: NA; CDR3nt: TGTGCCAGCAGCCAAGATCTGGGCAGGGTGAATTCACCCCTCCACTTT; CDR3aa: CASSQDLGRVNSPLHF
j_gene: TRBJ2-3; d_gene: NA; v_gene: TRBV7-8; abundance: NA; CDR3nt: TGTGCCAGCAGCTATTCGTCAGATACGCAGTATTTT; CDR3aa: CASSYSSDTQYF
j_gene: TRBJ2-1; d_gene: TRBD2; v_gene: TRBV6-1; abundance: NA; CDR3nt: TGTGCCAGCAGGCGGCTAGCGGGGCCCTACAATGAGCAGTTCTTC; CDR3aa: CASRRLAGPYNEQFF
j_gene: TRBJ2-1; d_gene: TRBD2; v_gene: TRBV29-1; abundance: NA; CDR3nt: TGCAGCGTTGTAGCGGGGGATAGTGAGCAGTTCTTC; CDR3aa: CSVVAGDSEQFF
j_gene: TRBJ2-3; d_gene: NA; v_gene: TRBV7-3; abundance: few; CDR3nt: TGTGCCAGCAGCTTAAAGGGGTACTCAGATACGCAGTATTTT; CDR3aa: CASSLKGYSDTQYF
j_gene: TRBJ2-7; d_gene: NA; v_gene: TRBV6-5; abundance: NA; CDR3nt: TGTGCCAGCAGTCCTCCAGACGGCCTCCGAGGCGAGCAGTACTTC; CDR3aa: CASSPPDGLRGEQYF
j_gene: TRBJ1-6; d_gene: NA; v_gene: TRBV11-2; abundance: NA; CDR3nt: TGTGCCAGCAGCCGTACCGGGACTGAGTCTTCACCCCTCCACTTT; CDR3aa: CASSRTGTESSPLHF
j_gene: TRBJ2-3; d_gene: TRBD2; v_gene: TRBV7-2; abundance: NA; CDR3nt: TGTGCCAGCAGCTCAGTAGCGGGGGGGAGGGATACGCAGTATTTT; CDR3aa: CASSSVAGGRDTQYF
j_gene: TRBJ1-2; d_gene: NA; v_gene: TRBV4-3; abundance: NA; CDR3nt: TGCGCCAGCAGCCAAGGTCCGGCAGGGTATGGCTACACCTTC; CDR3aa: CASSQGPAGYGYTF
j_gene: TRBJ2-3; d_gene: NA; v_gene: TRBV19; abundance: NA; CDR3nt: TGTGCCAGTAGTCGAACGGGGAGAGGTAACACAGATACGCAGTATTTT; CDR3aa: CASSRTGRGNTDTQYF
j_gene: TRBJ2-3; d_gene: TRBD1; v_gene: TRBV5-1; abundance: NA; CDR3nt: TGCGCCAGCAGCCTACTGACAGGGATGGATACGCAGTATTTT; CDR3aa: CASSLLTGMDTQYF
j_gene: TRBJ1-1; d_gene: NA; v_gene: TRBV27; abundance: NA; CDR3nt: TGTGCCAGCAATCGCGGGACTGAAGCTTTCTTT; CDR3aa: CASNRGTEAFF
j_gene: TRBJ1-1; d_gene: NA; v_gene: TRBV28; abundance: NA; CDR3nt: TGTGCCAGCAGCCCCCTAGCGGGGAACACTGAAGCTTTCTTT; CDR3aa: CASSPLAGNTEAFF
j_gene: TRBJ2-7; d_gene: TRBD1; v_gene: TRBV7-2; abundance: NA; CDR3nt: TGTGCCAGCAGCTTAGTTTTGGGGACAGCCTACGAGCAGTACTTC; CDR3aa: CASSLVLGTAYEQYF
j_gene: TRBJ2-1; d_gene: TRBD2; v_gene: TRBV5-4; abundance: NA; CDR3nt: TGTGCCAGCAGCTTGGACTGGACTAGCGGGGGTAATGAGCAGTTCTTC; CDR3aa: CASSLDWTSGGNEQFF
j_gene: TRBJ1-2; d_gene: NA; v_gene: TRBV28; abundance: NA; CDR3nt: TGTGCCAGCAGTACAGGCCAGCACTCCTATGGCTACACCTTC; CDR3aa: CASSTGQHSYGYTF
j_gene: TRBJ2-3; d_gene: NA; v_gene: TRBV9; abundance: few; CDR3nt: TGTGCCAGCAGCGAAGCAGGGGCATACCGCACAGATACGCAGTATTTT; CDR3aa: CASSEAGAYRTDTQYF
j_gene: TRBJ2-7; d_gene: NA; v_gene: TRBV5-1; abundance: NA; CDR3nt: TGCGCCAGCAGCTTGGTAGCTCCCAGAGTCGAGCAGTACTTC; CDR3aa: CASSLVAPRVEQYF
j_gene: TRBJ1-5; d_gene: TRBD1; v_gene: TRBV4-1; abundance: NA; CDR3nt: TGCGCCAGCAGCCAAGGGGACAGAGACAATCAGCCCCAGCATTTT; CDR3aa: CASSQGDRDNQPQHF
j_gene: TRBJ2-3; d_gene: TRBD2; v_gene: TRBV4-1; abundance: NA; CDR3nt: TGCGCCAGCAGCTATAGCGGGGTGAGCACAGATACGCAGTATTTT; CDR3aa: CASSYSGVSTDTQYF
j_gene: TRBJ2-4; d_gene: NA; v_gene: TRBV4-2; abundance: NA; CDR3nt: TGTGCCAGCAGCCAAGGGGAACAGGCGGAAGACATCCAGTACTTC; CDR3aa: CASSQGEQAEDIQYF
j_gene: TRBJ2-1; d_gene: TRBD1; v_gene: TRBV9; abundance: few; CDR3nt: TGTGCCAGCAGCCCCGGACAGGGAAATGAGCAGTTCTTC; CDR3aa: CASSPGQGNEQFF
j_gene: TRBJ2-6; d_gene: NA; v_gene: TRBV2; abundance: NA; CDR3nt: TGTGCCAGCAGTGTCGGGGTCTCTGGGGCCAACGTCCTGACTTTC; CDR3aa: CASSVGVSGANVLTF
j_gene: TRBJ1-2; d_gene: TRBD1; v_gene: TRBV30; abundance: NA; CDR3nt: TGTGCCTGGAGCGGACAGGGGGCTCGTGGCTACACCTTC; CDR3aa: CAWSGQGARGYTF
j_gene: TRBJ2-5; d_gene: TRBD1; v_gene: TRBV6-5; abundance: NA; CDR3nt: TGTGCCAGCAGTGGGGACAGGGTATTAATGGAGTACTTC; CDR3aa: CASSGDRVLMEYF
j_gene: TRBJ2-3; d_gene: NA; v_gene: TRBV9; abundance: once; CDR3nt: TGTGCCAGCAGCGTAGATCCCAACTTTAGCACAGATACGCAGTATTTT; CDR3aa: CASSVDPNFSTDTQYF
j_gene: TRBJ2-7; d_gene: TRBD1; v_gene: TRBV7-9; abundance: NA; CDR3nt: TGTGCCAGCAGCTATGCTGACAGGGGGCGCGAGCAGTACTTC; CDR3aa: CASSYADRGREQYF
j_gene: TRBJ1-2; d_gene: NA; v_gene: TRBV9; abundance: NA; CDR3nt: TGTGCCAGCAGCGGCAGGGGATTCGATGGCTACACCTTC; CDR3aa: CASSGRGFDGYTF
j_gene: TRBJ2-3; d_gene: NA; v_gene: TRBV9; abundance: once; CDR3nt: TGTGCCAGCAGCGCGAGACTAGCAGATACGCAGTATTTT; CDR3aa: CASSARLADTQYF
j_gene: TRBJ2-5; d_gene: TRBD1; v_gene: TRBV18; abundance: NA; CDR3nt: TGTGCCAGCTCACGGGCAGGGGGAGAGACCCAGTACTTC; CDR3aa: CASSRAGGETQYF
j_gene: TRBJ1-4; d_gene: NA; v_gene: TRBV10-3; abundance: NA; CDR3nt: TGTGCCATCAGTGAGTCCGCCGGAGAGAGACCCGAAAAACTGTTTTTT; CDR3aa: CAISESAGERPEKLFF
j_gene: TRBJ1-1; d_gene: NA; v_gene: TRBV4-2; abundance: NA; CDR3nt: TGTGCCAGCAGCTATGGAGAGGGAACTGAAGCTTTCTTT; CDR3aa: CASSYGEGTEAFF
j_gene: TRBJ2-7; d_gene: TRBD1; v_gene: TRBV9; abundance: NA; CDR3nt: TGTGCCAGCAGCGTAGGGGATAGGGGGCTCTACGAGCAGTACTTC; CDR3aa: CASSVGDRGLYEQYF
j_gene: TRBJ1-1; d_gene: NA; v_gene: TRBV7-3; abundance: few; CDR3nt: TGTGCCAGCAGCTTAAGGGGGGGGACTGAAGCTTTCTTT; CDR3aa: CASSLRGGTEAFF
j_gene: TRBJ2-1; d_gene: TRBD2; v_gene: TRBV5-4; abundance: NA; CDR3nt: TGTGCCAGCAGCTTTCCTCCCGGGAGGGGGGGACACAATGAGCAGTTCTTC; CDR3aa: CASSFPPGRGGHNEQFF
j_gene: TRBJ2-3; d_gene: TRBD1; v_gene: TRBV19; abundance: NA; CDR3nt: TGTGCCAGTAGTATAGTTGCAGGGGGATTTTCAGATACGCAGTATTTT; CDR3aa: CASSIVAGGFSDTQYF
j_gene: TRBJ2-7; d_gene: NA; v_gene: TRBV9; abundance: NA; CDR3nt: TGTGCCAGCAGCGTAGAGGGGGAGAGTGGGGAGCAGTACTTC; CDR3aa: CASSVEGESGEQYF
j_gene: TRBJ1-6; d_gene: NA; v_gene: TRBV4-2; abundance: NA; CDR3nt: TGTGCCAGCAGCCAAACAGAAAATTCACCCCTCCACTTT; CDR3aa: CASSQTENSPLHF
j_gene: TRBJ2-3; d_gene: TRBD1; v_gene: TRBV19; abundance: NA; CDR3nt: TGTGCCAGTAGTCCCCTAAGGGGGCCAGATACGCAGTATTTT; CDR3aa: CASSPLRGPDTQYF
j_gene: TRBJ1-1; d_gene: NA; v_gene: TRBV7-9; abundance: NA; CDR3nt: TGTGCCAGCAGCTCGTCGACAGGGAACACTGAAGCTTTCTTT; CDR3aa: CASSSSTGNTEAFF
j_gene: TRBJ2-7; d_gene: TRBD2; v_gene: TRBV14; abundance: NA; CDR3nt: TGTGCCAGCAGCCAAGATCCCCCCCTAGCGGGGGGCTTTCCCTCCTACGAGCAGTACTTC; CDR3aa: CASSQDPPLAGGFPSYEQYF